A selection of T cell receptor beta chains follows, all from one sample in a study of blood T cell repertoires in COVID-19. TCRdb keeps only in-frame clones here, not all; method: immunoSEQ multiplex PCR. Of around 270,000 clones listed, roughly 88% are singletons. The sample was PBMCs or T cells enriched from blood (not recorded which). These receptors were obtained from a woman in her thirties or forties who had been exposed to COVID-19. The CDR3 runs from the conserved cysteine through the conserved F or W. The D gene is left open where the match is weak. Expanded clones are given a class, and other clones once, few, many or no size at all.

>TRBJ1-5|once|TRBV29-1|-
CSVKGGGQPQHF
TGCAGCGTCAAAGGGGGAGGGCAGCCCCAGCATTTT
>TRBJ1-1|-|TRBV7-3|TRBD1
CASSLMTGPTEAFF
TGTGCCAGCAGCTTAATGACAGGGCCCACTGAAGCTTTCTTT
>TRBJ2-1|-|TRBV11-1|-
CASSLHPGNEQFF
TGTGCCAGCAGCTTACATCCCGGCAATGAGCAGTTCTTC
>TRBJ1-3|-|TRBV7-2|-
CASSPRQAGNTIYF
TGTGCCAGCAGCCCACGACAGGCTGGAAACACCATATATTTT
>TRBJ1-1|-|TRBV11-3|TRBD1
CASSPRATGANTEAFF
TGTGCCAGCAGCCCCCGGGCGACAGGGGCGAACACTGAAGCTTTCTTT
>TRBJ2-7|-|TRBV11-2|-
CASSFLLEQYF
TGTGCCAGCAGCTTCCTTTTGGAGCAGTACTTC
>TRBJ2-5|-|TRBV28|-
CASSLWQGKGETQYF
TGTGCCAGCAGTTTATGGCAGGGTAAGGGAGAGACCCAGTACTTC
>TRBJ2-6|-|TRBV18|TRBD1
CASSPADRGAGANVLTF
TGTGCCAGCTCACCAGCGGACAGGGGTGCTGGGGCCAACGTCCTGACTTTC
>TRBJ2-2|-|TRBV21-1|-
CASSKATDQGTGELFF
TGTGCCAGCAGCAAAGCGACGGATCAGGGCACCGGGGAGCTGTTTTTT
>TRBJ1-1|-|TRBV4-3|-
CASSQDRYRATEAFF
TGCGCCAGCAGCCAAGATAGGTACAGGGCCACTGAAGCTTTCTTT
>TRBJ2-4|-|TRBV29-1|-
CSVEDRKTWSFKNIQYF
TGCAGCGTTGAAGATCGCAAAACGTGGAGTTTCAAAAACATTCAGTACTTC
>TRBJ1-2|-|TRBV10-1|-
CASRPKTPSLKVGTTF
TGCGCCAGCAGACCAAAGACTCCCTCTCTCAAAGTAGGTACAACCTTC
>TRBJ1-2|-|TRBV19|TRBD1
CASSMDRDRDYGYTF
TGTGCCAGTAGCATGGACCGGGACAGGGACTATGGCTACACCTTC
>TRBJ2-7|few|TRBV3-1/TRBV3-2|-
CASSQGRDEQYF
TGTGCCAGCAGCCAAGGTCGGGACGAGCAGTACTTC
>TRBJ2-7|-|TRBV6-5|TRBD1
CASGDRGITYEQYF
TGTGCCAGCGGAGACAGGGGCATAACCTACGAGCAGTACTTC
>TRBJ2-7|-|TRBV6-2/TRBV6-3|-
CASSPRGTHYEQYF
TGTGCCAGCAGTCCCAGGGGAACCCACTACGAGCAGTACTTC
>TRBJ2-1|once|TRBV25-1|-
CASSDSFLYNEQFF
TGTGCCAGCAGCGACAGTTTTCTCTACAATGAGCAGTTCTTC
>TRBJ1-3|-|TRBV30|TRBD1
CAWSVNRGTASGNTIYF
TGTGCCTGGAGTGTTAATCGGGGGACAGCCTCTGGAAACACCATATATTTT
>TRBJ2-3|-|TRBV27|TRBD2
CASSPGGGADTQYF
TGTGCCAGCAGCCCGGGAGGGGGGGCAGATACGCAGTATTTT